This record covers a single T cell receptor (beta chain). Sample-barcoded 5' priming and a J-beta primer mix drove a second PCR of about 7 to 12 cycles. TCRdb reprocessed the 5' RACE reads with MiXCR, giving one entry per CDR3 protein. The sample lists approximately 1,700,000 distinct CDR3 sequences, around 42% occurring once. This specimen belongs to a study of blood T cells in healthy people across ages. Germline V gene sequence: CDR1 SGHTA, CDR2 FQGNSA. The CDR3 sequence is 12 residues long. Trimming removed 4 bases from V and 5 bases from J, with 8 bases in between. V is TRBV7-2 and J is TRBJ2-5, with unresolved D. Material for sequencing was blood. The receptor's source is a human donor in good health. CDR3 protein: CASSSDWETQYF. The DNA of the CDR3 is TGTGCCAGCAGCTCTGATTGGGAGACCCAGTACTTC. The full variable domain, completed using reference TRBV7-2 and TRBJ2-5, is GAGVSQSPSNKVTEKGKDVELRCDPISGHTALYWYRQSLGQGLEFLIYFQGNSAPDKSGLPSDRFSAERTGGSVSTLTIQRTQQEDSAVYLCASSSDWETQYFGPGTRLLVL.